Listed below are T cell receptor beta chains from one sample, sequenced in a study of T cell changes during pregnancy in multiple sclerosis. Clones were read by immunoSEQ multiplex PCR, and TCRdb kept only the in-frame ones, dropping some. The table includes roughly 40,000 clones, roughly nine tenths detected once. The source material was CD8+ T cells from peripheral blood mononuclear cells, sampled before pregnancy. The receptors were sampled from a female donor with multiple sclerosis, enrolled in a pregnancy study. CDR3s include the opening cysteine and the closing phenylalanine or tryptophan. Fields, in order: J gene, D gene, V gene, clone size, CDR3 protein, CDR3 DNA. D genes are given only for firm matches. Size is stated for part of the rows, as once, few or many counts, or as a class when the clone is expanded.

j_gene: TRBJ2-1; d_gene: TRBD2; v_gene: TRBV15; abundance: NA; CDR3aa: CATSRSGLADNEQFF; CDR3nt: TGTGCCACCAGCAGATCGGGACTAGCGGACAATGAGCAGTTCTTC
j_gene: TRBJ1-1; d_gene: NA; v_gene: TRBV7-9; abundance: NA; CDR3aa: CASSSTTQRNTEAFF; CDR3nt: TGTGCCAGCAGCTCAACGACACAACGGAACACTGAAGCTTTCTTT
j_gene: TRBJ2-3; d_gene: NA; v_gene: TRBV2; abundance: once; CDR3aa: CASSGQALDTQYF; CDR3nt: TGTGCCAGCAGTGGACAGGCCTTAGATACGCAGTATTTT
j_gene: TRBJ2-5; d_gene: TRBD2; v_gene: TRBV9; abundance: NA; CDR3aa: CASSPYSGSGQETQYF; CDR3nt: TGTGCCAGCAGCCCTTATAGCGGGAGTGGACAAGAGACCCAGTACTTC
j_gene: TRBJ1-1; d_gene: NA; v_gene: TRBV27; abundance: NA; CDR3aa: CASSPLTLNTEAFF; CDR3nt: TGTGCCAGCAGTCCCTTGACTTTGAACACTGAAGCTTTCTTT
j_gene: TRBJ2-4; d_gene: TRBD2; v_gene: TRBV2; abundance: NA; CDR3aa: CASSAALAAFMYIQYF; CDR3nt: TGTGCCAGCAGTGCGGCGCTAGCGGCATTTATGTACATTCAGTACTTC
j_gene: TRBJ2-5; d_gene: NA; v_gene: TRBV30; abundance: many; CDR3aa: CAWSAGDSEETQYF; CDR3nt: TGTGCCTGGAGTGCGGGGGACTCCGAAGAGACCCAGTACTTC
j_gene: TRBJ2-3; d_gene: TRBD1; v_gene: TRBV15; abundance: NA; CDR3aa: CATSRTGVTDTQYF; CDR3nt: TGTGCCACCTCGCGGACAGGGGTGACAGATACGCAGTATTTT
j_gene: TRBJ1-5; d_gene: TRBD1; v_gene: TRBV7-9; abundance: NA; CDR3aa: CASTPTGGGNQPQHF; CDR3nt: TGTGCCAGCACCCCGACAGGGGGCGGGAATCAGCCCCAGCATTTT
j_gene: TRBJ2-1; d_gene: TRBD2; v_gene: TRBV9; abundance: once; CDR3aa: CASRAGGPEYYNEQFF; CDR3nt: TGTGCCAGCAGGGCGGGAGGGCCAGAGTACTACAATGAGCAGTTCTTC
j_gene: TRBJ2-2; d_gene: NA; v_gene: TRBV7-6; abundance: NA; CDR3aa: CASSLARVAVNTGELFF; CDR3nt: TGTGCCAGCAGCTTAGCCCGGGTAGCGGTTAACACCGGGGAGCTGTTTTTT
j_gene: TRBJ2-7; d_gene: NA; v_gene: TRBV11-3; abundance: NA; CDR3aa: CASSYPRGSSSYEQYF; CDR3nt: TGTGCCAGCAGCTACCCCAGGGGCTCGAGCTCCTACGAGCAGTACTTC
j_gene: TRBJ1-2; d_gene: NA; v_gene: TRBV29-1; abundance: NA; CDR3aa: CSAAEGSGYTF; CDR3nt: TGCAGCGCTGCGGAGGGGAGTGGCTACACCTTC
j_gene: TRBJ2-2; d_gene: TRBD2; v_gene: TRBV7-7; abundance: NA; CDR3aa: CASSLMSVTSGTGELFF; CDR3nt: TGTGCTAGCAGCTTAATGAGTGTAACTAGCGGCACCGGGGAGCTGTTTTTT
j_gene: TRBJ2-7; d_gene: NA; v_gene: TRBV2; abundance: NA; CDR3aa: CASSSGMYEQYF; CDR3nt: TGTGCCAGCAGCTCAGGGATGTACGAGCAGTACTTC
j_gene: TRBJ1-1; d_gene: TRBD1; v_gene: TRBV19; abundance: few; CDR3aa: CAIDQGAGTEAFF; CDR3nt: TGTGCCATAGACCAGGGGGCAGGGACTGAAGCTTTCTTT
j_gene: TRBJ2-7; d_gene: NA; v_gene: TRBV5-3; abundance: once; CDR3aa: CARSLRCPGHSSRKQYF; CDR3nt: TGTGCCAGAAGCCTGCGTTGCCCGGGACATTCCTCACGGAAGCAGTACTTC
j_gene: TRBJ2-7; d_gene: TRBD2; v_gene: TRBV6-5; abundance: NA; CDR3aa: CASSYSGLAGDEQYF; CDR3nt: TGTGCCAGCAGTTACTCGGGACTAGCGGGAGACGAGCAGTACTTC
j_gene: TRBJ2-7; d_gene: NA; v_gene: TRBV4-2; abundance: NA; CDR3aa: CASSQDGTGFSYEQYF; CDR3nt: TGTGCCAGCAGCCAAGATGGTACAGGATTCTCCTACGAGCAGTACTTC
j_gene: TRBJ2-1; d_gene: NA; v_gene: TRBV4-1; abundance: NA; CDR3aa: CASSQERQGRNEQFF; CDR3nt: TGCGCCAGCAGCCAAGAACGGCAGGGAAGGAATGAGCAGTTCTTC
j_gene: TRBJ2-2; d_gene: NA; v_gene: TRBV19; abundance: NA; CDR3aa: CASSIGGHGGELFF; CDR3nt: TGTGCCAGTAGTATCGGAGGGCACGGCGGGGAGCTGTTTTTT
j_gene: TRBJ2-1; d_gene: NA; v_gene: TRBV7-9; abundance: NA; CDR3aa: CASVGRSNEQFF; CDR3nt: TGTGCCAGTGTTGGGAGGTCCAATGAGCAGTTCTTC
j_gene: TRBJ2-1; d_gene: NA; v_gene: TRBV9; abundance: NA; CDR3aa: CASSRFTGYNEQFF; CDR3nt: TGTGCCAGCAGCCGATTCACAGGTTACAATGAGCAGTTCTTC
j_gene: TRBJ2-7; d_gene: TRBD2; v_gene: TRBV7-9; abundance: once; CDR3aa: CASSAKGLGYEQYF; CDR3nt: TGTGCCAGCAGCGCCAAGGGACTAGGCTACGAGCAGTACTTC
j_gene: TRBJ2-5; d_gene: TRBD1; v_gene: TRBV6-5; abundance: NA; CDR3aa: CASSTGGPETQYF; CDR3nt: TGTGCCAGCAGCACAGGGGGCCCAGAGACCCAGTACTTC
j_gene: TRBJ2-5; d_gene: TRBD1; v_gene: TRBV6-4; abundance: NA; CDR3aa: CASKVGQGQTQYF; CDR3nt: TGTGCCAGCAAAGTCGGACAGGGACAGACCCAGTACTTC
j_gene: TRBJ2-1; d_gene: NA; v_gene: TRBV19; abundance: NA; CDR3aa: CASTPQGPYNEQFF; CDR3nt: TGTGCCAGTACTCCTCAGGGGCCCTACAATGAGCAGTTCTTC
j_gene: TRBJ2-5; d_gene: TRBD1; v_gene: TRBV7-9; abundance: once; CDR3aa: CASSLYQGAGKTQYF; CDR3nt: TGTGCCAGCAGCTTATATCAGGGGGCAGGAAAGACCCAGTACTTC
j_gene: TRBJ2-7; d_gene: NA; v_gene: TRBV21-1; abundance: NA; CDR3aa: CASTTSTLTEQYF; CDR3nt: TGTGCCAGCACTACCTCAACCCTCACGGAGCAGTACTTC
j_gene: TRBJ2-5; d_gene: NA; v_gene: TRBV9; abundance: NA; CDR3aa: CASSTWTGETQYF; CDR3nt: TGTGCCAGCAGCACATGGACTGGAGAGACCCAGTACTTC
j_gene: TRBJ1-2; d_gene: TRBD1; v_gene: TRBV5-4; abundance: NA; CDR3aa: CASRHPGQGPEGYTF; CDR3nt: TGTGCCAGCAGACACCCGGGACAGGGGCCAGAGGGCTACACCTTC
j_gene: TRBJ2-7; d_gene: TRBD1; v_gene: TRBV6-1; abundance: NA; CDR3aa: CASLRGRSYEQYF; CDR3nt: TGTGCCAGCCTCAGGGGGCGATCCTACGAGCAGTACTTC
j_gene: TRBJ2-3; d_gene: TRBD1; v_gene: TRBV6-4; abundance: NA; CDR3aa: CASSDSQGGTDTQYF; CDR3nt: TGTGCCAGCAGTGACTCCCAGGGGGGCACAGATACGCAGTATTTT
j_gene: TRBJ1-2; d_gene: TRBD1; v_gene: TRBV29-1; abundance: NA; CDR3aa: CSVEKDRDDGYTF; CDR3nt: TGCAGCGTTGAAAAAGACAGGGACGATGGCTACACCTTC
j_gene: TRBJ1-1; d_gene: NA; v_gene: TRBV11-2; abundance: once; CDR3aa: CASSLDQGNTEAFF; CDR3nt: TGTGCCAGCAGCCTAGATCAGGGGAACACTGAAGCTTTCTTT
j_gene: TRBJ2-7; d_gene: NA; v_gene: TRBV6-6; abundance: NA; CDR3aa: CASSSLAYEQYF; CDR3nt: TGTGCCAGCAGTTCTTTGGCTTACGAGCAGTACTTC
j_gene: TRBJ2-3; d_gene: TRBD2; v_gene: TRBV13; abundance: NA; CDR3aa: CASSLGLAGSTDTQYF; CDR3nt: TGTGCCAGCAGCCTAGGACTAGCGGGAAGCACAGATACGCAGTATTTT
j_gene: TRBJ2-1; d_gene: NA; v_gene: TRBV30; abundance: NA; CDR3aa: CAWSVSREQFF; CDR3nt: TGTGCCTGGAGTGTAAGCAGGGAGCAGTTCTTC
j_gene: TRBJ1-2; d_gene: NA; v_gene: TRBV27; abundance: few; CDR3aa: CASSPLDSSGYTF; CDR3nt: TGTGCCAGCAGTCCGCTGGACAGTTCGGGCTACACCTTC
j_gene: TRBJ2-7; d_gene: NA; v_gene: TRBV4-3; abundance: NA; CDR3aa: CASSQGPGLARSSYEQYF; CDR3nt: TGCGCCAGCAGCCAAGGCCCCGGGCTAGCGAGGAGCTCCTACGAGCAGTACTTC
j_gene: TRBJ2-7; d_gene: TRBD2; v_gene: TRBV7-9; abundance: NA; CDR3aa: CASSSAVTSVYEQYF; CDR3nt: TGTGCCAGCAGCTCAGCCGTGACTAGCGTCTACGAGCAGTACTTC
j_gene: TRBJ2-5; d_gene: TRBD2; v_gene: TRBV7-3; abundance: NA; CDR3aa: CASSPGSGRVQETQYF; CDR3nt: TGTGCCAGCAGCCCCGGCTCTGGGAGGGTTCAGGAGACCCAGTACTTC
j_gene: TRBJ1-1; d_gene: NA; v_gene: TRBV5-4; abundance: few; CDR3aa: CASNHDRDMNTEAFF; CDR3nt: TGTGCCAGCAACCATGACAGAGACATGAACACTGAAGCTTTCTTT
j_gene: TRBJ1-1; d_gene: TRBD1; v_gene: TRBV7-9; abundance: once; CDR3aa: CASSAPGQGTFF; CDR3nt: TGTGCCAGCAGCGCCCCGGGACAGGGGACTTTCTTT
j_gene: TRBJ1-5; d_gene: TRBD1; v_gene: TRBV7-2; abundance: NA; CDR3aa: CASSRFGQGAQPQHF; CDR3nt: TGTGCCAGCTCCAGATTCGGACAGGGGGCTCAGCCCCAGCATTTT
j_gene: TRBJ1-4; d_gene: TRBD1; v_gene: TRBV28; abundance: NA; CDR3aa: CASSPMEGANEKLFF; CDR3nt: TGTGCCAGCAGTCCCATGGAGGGGGCAAATGAAAAACTGTTTTTT
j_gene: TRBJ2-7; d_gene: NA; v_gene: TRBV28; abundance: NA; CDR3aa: CASNSKRDNSYEQYF; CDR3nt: TGTGCCAGCAACTCGAAACGGGACAACTCCTACGAGCAGTACTTC
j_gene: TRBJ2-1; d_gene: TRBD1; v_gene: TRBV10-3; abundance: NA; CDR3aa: CATLNRDRDNLDEQFF; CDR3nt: TGTGCCACCCTAAACCGGGACAGGGATAATTTAGATGAGCAGTTCTTC
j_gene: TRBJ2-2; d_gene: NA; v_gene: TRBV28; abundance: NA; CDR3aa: CASTDWYLGELFF; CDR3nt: TGTGCCAGCACCGACTGGTATCTCGGGGAGCTGTTTTTT
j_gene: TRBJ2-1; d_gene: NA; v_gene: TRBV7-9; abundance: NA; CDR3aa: CASTHREMGYNEQFF; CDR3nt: TGTGCCAGCACCCATCGGGAGATGGGCTACAATGAGCAGTTCTTC
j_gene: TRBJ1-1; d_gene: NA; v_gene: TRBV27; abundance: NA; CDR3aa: CASRKGVMNTEAFF; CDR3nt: TGTGCCAGCAGAAAAGGGGTCATGAACACTGAAGCTTTCTTT
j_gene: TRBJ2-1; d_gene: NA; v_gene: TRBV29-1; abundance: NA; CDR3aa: CSVEGQTFYNEQFF; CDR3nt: TGCAGCGTTGAAGGGCAAACATTTTACAATGAGCAGTTCTTC
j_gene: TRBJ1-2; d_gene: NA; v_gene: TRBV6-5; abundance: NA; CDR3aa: CASKRTLWYGYTF; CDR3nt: TGTGCCAGCAAACGGACACTCTGGTATGGCTACACCTTC
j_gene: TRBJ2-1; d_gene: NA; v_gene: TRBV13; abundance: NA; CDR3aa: CASSFLENEQFF; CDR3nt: TGTGCCAGCAGCTTCTTGGAGAATGAGCAGTTCTTC
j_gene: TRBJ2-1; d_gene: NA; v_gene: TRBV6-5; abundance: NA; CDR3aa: CASSYSSGAYNEQFF; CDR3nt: TGTGCCAGCAGTTACTCGTCCGGGGCCTACAATGAGCAGTTCTTC
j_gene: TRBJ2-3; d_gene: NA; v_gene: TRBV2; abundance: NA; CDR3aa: CASSEGQGGADTQYF; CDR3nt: TGTGCCAGCAGTGAAGGGCAGGGAGGCGCAGATACGCAGTATTTT
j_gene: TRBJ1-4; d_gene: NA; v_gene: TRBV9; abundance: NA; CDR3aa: CASSVAGGSEKLFF; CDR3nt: TGTGCCAGCAGCGTAGCGGGGGGCTCGGAAAAACTGTTTTTT